This record covers a single T cell receptor (beta chain). The germline gives CDR1 MNHEY, CDR2 SVGAGI. Deletions cut 5 bases from V and 1 base from J, with 11 bases between. This CDR3 is 14 amino acids long. Assay: immunoSEQ multiplex PCR; the TCRdb copy retains only in-frame clones and omits some. This sample yields approximately 9,300 clones, of which about 79% are seen a single time; about 9% belongs to the top ten. The record originates from a study of early stage breast cancer tumors. The receptor was derived from a person aged 35-55 years with breast cancer. Material for sequencing was normal breast tissue next to the tumor. This sequence joins TRBV6-5 and TRBJ1-1, with a possible D match to TRBD1 (5 bases). This CDR3 is CASSPGQKNTEAFF. The CDR3 DNA reads as TGTGCCAGCAGTCCGGGGCAGAAGAACACTGAAGCTTTCTTT.